The present entry profiles one T cell receptor (beta chain) with its context. The authors negatively isolated CD8+ and CD4+ T cells and FACS-enriched TEMRA cells. These data are taken from a study of CD8 T cells in Susac syndrome. Trimming took 6 bases from V and 6 from J; bases not matched to a gene: 11. The germline V gene encodes CDR1 ENHRY and CDR2 SYGVKD. The CDR3 has 14 amino acids. Reverse transcription of 0.5 to 1 ug RNA was performed with random hexamers. MiXCR was run by TCRdb on the immunoSEQ multiplex PCR reads, yielding one entry per CDR3 protein. Of 140,000 to 150,000 distinct CDR3 sequences listed, approximately 94% are singletons.

The chain uses TRBV10-3 and TRBJ2-7; 7 nucleotides line up with TRBD1. The sample was CD4+ T cells from PBMCs. The source is a human donor in good health. This CDR3 reads CAISRDRDIREQYF. DNA of the CDR3: TGTGCCATCAGCCGGGACAGAGATATACGCGAGCAGTACTTC.